This T cell receptor beta chain was observed in a study of shared clonotypes between healthy human individuals. Across the whole study: Each donor contributed plates that comprised three CD4 naive, three CD4 memory, two CD8 naive and one CD8 memory.

Memory CD4+ cells were the fraction left after CD45RA+ naive selection. J gave up 2 bases and V 4 bases, and 7 bases lay outside the gene matches. This CDR3 is 16 amino acids long. Germline assignment: CDR1 MNHNS and CDR2 SASEGT. Assay execution took place at the deep level. The assay was immunoSEQ multiplex PCR, and TCRdb's table has in-frame clones only and misses some. This table holds millions of clones, around 90% found once. A note on this clone: Its antigen is unidentified.

Study-wide results and caveats: With few donors, the genetic and exposure-history diversity represented was limited.

V and J are TRBV6-1 and TRBJ2-3; 9 nucleotides align to TRBD2. This receptor was taken from a man aged 18 to 30 in good health. The source material was naive CD4+ T cells sorted from blood. Sample subset: CD45RA+ positively selected. The CDR3 reads CASSALAGLNTDTQYF. The CDR3 DNA follows: TGTGCCAGCAGTGCCCTAGCGGGGCTTAACACAGATACGCAGTATTTT.